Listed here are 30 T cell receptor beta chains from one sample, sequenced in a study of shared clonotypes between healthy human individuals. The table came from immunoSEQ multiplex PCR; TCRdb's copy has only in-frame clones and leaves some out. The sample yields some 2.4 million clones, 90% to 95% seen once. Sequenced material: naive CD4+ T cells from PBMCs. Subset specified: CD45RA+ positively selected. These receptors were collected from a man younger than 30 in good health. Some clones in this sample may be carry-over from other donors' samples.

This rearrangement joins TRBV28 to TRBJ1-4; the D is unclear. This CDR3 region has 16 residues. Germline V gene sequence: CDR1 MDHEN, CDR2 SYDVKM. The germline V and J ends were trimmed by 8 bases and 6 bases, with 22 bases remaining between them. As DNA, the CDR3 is TGTGCCAGCGCACCCGCTGGGAGGAGAAAAGATGAAAAACTGTTTTTT. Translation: CASAPAGRRKDEKLFF.

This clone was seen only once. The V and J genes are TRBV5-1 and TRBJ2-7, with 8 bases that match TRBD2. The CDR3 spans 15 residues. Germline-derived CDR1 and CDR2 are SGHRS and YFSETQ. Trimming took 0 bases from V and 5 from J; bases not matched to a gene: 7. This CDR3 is CASSLGGAGDHEQYF. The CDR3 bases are TGCGCCAGCAGCTTGGGTGGAGCGGGAGATCACGAGCAGTACTTC.

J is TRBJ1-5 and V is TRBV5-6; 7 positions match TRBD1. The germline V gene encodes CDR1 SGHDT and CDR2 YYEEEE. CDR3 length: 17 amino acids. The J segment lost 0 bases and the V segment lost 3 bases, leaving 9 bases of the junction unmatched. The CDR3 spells CASSYRDRFDSNQPQHF. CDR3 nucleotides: TGTGCCAGCAGCTATAGGGACAGATTTGATAGCAATCAGCCCCAGCATTTT. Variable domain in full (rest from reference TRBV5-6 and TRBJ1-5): DAGVTQSPTHLIKTRGQQVTLRCSPKSGHDTVSWYQQALGQGPQFIFQYYEEEERQRGNFPDRFSGHQFPNYSSELNVNALLLGDSALYLCASSYRDRFDSNQPQHFGDGTRLSIL.

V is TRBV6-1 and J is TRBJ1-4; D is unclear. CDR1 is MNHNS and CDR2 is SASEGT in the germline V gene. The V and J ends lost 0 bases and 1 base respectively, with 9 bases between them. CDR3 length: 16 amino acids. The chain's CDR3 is CASSEASTLTNEKLFF. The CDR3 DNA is TGTGCCAGCAGTGAAGCATCTACTCTAACTAATGAAAAACTGTTTTTT.

CDR3 nucleotide sequence: TGTGCCAGCAGCCCCCTTGGAGGGGTTTACAATGAGCAGTTCTTC. Its translation is CASSPLGGVYNEQFF. This rearrangement joins TRBV7-2 to TRBJ2-1, with a weak D call TRBD2 (6 bases). The V gene lost 5 bases and the J gene lost 4 bases, with 15 bases spanning the gap. The CDR3 has 15 amino acids. CDR1 and CDR2 from the germline V gene are SGHTA and FQGNSA.

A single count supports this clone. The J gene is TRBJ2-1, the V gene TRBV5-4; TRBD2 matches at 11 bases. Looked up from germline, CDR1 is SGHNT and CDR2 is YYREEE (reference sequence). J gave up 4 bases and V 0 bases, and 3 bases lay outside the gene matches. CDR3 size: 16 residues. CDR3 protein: CASSLGLAGTYNEQFF. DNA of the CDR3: TGTGCCAGCAGCTTGGGACTAGCGGGGACTTACAATGAGCAGTTCTTC.

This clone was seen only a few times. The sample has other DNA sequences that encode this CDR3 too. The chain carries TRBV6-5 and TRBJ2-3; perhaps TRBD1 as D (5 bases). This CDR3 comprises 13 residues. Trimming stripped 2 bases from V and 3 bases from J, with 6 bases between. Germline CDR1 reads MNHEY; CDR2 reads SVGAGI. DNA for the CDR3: TGTGCCAGCAGTTACCCAGGGACAGATACGCAGTATTTT. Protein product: CASSYPGTDTQYF.

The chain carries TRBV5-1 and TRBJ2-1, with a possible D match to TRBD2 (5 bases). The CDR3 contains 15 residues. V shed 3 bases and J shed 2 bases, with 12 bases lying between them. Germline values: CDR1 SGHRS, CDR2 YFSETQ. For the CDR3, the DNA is TGCGCCAGCAGCTCGGGGAGCCAGACCTACAATGAGCAGTTCTTC. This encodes CASSSGSQTYNEQFF.

CDR3 residues: CASSLAVGPYEQYF. CDR3 nucleotide sequence: TGCGCCAGCAGCCTCGCGGTTGGCCCCTACGAGCAGTACTTC. The chain joins TRBV4-1 to TRBJ2-5, with unresolved D. TRBJ2-7 matches the DNA end more closely, so the J call is doubtful. CDR1 is MGHRA, CDR2 YSYEKL, per germline. The CDR3 contains 14 residues.

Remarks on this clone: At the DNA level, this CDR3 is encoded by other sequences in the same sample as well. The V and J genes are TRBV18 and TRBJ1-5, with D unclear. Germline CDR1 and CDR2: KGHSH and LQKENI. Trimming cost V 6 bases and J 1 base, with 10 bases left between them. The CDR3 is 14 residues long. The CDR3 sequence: CASSPPGSNQPQHF. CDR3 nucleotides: TGTGCCAGCTCCCCTCCGGGGAGCAATCAGCCCCAGCATTTT.

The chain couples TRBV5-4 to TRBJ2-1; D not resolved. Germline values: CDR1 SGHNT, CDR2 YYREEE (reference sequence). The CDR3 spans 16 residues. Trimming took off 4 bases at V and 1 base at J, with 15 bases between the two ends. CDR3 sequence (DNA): TGTGCCAGCAGCCGCGACGGCTTTCAATCCTACAATGAGCAGTTCTTC. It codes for CASSRDGFQSYNEQFF.

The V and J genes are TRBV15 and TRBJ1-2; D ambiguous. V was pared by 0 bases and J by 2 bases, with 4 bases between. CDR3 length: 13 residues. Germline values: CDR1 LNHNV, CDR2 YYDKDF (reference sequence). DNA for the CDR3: TGTGCCACCAGCAGAGATGTGAACTATGGCTACACCTTC. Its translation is CATSRDVNYGYTF.

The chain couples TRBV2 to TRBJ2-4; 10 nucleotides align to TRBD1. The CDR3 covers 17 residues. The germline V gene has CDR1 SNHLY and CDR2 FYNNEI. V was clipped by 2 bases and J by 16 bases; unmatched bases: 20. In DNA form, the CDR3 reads TGTGCCAGCAGTGAAACGGGGGGGGACAGGGGCACCCGATGGCCCTACTTC. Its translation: CASSETGGDRGTRWPYF.

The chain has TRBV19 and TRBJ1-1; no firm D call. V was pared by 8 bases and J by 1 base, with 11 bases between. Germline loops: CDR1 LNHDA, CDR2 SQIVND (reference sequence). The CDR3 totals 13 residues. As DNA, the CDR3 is TGTGCCAGTTCCCCGGGCCCGAACACTGAAGCTTTCTTT. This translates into CASSPGPNTEAFF.

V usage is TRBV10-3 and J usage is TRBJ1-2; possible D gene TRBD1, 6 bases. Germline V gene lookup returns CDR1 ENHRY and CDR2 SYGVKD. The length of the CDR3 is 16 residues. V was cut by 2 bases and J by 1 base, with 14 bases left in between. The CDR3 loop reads CAISEHSGVGNYGYTF. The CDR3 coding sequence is TGTGCCATCAGTGAGCATTCAGGGGTCGGTAACTATGGCTACACCTTC.

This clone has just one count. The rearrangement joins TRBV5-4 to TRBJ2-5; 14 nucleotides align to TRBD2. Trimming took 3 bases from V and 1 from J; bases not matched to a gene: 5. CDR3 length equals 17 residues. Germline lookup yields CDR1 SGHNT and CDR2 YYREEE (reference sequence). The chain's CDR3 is CASSSRLAGGPQETQYF. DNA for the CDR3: TGTGCCAGCAGCTCAAGACTAGCGGGAGGGCCCCAAGAGACCCAGTACTTC.

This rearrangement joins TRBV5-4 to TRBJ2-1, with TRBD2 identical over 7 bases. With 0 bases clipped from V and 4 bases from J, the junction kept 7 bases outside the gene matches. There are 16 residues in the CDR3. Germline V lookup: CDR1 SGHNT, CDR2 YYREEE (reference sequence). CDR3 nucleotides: TGTGCCAGCAGCTTGGATCAGGCTAGCGGTTACAATGAGCAGTTCTTC. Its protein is CASSLDQASGYNEQFF.

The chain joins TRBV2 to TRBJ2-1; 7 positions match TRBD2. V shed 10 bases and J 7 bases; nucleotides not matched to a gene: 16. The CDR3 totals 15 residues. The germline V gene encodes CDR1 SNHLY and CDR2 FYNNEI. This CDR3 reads CATSLEGGSRNEQFF. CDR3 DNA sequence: TGTGCCACCTCCCTGGAGGGCGGGAGTAGGAATGAGCAGTTCTTC.

CDR3 nucleotide sequence: TGTGCCAGCAGCTTGGGAGGACAGGGCCACGAGCAGTACTTC. Its translation: CASSLGGQGHEQYF. The J gene is TRBJ2-7, the V gene TRBV7-3; the match to TRBD1 covers 8 bases. CDR1 and CDR2 from the germline V gene are SGHTA and FQGTGA. The CDR3 sequence is 14 residues long. Trimming removed 3 bases from V and 5 bases from J; junction bases left unmatched: 6.

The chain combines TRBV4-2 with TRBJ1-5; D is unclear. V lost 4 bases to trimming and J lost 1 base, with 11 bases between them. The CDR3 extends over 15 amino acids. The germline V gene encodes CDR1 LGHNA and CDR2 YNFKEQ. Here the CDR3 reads CASSLEGSSNQPQHF. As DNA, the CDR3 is TGTGCCAGCAGCCTGGAGGGATCCAGCAATCAGCCCCAGCATTTT.

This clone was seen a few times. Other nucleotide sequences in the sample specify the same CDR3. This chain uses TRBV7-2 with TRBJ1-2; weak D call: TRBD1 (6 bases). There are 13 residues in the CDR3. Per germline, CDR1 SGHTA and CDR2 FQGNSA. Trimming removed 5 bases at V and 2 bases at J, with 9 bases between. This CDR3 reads CASSPDRNYGYTF. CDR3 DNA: TGTGCCAGCAGCCCCGACAGGAACTATGGCTACACCTTC.

The CDR3 bases are TGTGCCAGCAGCTCCGGGACTAGCGTTAAGGAGCAGTTCTTC. Its translation: CASSSGTSVKEQFF. The chain carries TRBV2 and TRBJ2-1; 10 bases are shared with TRBD2. V was pared by 6 bases and J by 10 bases, with 9 bases of the junction left unmatched. Looked up from germline, CDR1 is SNHLY and CDR2 is FYNNEI. The CDR3 contains 14 residues.

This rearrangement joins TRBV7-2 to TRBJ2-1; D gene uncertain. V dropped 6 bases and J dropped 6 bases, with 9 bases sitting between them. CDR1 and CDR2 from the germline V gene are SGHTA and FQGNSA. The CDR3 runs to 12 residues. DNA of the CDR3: TGTGCCAGCAGGGGCTCTTCCAATGAGCAGTTCTTC. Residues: CASRGSSNEQFF.

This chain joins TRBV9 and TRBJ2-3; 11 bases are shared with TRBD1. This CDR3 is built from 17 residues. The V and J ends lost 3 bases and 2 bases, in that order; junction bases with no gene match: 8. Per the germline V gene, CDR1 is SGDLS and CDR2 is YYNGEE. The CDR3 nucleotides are TGTGCCAGCAGCGCCGTGCAAGGACAGGGGGCCACAGATACGCAGTATTTT. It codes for CASSAVQGQGATDTQYF.

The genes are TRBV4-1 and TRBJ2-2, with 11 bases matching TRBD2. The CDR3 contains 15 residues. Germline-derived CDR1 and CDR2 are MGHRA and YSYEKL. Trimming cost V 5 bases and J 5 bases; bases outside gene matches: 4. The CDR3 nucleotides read TGCGCCAGCAGCGTGCCTAGCGGGGGGACCGGGGAGCTGTTTTTT. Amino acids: CASSVPSGGTGELFF.

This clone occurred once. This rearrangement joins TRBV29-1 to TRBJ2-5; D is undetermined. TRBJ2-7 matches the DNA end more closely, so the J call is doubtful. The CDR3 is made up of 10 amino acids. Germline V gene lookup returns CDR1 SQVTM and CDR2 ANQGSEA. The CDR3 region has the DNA TGCAGCGTTGACTACGGCGAGCAGTACTTC. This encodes CSVDYGEQYF.

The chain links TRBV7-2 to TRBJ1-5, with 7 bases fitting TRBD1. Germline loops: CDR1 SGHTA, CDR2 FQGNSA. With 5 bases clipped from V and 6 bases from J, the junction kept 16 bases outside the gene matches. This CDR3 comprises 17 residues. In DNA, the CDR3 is TGTGCCAGCAGCCCTTTAGGGGCCAGGGGGGGAGGTCAGCCCCAGCATTTT. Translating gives CASSPLGARGGGQPQHF. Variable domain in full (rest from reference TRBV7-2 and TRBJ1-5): GAGVSQSPSNKVTEKGKDVELRCDPISGHTALYWYRQSLGQGLEFLIYFQGNSAPDKSGLPSDRFSAERTGGSVSTLTIQRTQQEDSAVYLCASSPLGARGGGQPQHFGDGTRLSIL.

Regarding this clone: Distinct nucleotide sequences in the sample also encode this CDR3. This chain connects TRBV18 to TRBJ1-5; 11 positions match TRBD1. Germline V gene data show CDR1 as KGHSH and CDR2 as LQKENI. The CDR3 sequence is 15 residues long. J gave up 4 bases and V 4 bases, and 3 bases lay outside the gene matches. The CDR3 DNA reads TGTGCCAGCTCACGCGGGACAGGGGGGAATCAGCCCCAGCATTTT. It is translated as CASSRGTGGNQPQHF.

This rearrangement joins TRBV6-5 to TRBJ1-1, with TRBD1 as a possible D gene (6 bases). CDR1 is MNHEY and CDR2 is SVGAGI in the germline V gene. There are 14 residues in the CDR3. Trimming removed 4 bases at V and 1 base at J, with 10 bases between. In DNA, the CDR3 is TGTGCCAGCAGTTTTGCAGGGGCGAACACTGAAGCTTTCTTT. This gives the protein CASSFAGANTEAFF.

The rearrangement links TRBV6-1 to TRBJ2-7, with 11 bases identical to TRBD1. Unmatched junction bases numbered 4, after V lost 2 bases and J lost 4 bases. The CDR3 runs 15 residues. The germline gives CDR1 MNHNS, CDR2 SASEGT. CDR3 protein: CASSEPRDRGYEQYF. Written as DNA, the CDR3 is TGTGCCAGCAGTGAACCCCGGGACAGGGGGTACGAGCAGTACTTC.